A single T cell receptor beta chain is shown here with its context. Its antigen is as yet unknown. The germline V gene encodes CDR1 MNHEY and CDR2 SMNVEV (reference sequence). The CDR3 is made up of 13 amino acids. V lost 6 bases and J 1 base, leaving 9 bases between the germline ends. The data derive from a study of graft-versus-host responses after intestinal transplantation. Study conclusions and caveats: GvH clonotypes were identified within recipient marrow, with a subset emerging first in ileum or blood. There was an association between peak levels of circulating GvH clones and early post-transplant HvG declines.

The protocol was immunoSEQ multiplex PCR, while the TCRdb copy is restricted to in-frame clones and leaves out a portion. The sample lists tens of thousands of clones; roughly 91% were seen once. This clonotype originated in a human donor who received an intestinal transplant. The genes are TRBV27 and TRBJ1-1; a possible D gene is TRBD1 (6 bases). Source: unstimulated CD8+ T cells sorted from spleen or lymph node cells, taken before intestinal transplant. CDR3 bases: TGTGCCAGCAGGGGGGCGGGGAACACTGAAGCTTTCTTT. Protein product: CASRGAGNTEAFF.